Following are 10 T cell receptor beta chains from one sample sequenced in a study of T-cell memory formation after mild COVID-19. MiXCR was run by TCRdb on the 5' RACE reads, yielding one entry per CDR3 protein. This sample has 450,000 to 700,000 distinct CDR3 sequences, with under 20% found just once. Sequencing was carried out using PBMCs or a T cell subset sorted from them (not recorded which). The receptors come from an adult woman who had mild COVID-19 (a few samples of this study predate the infection). Cell type and time point are not known.

This clonotype has just a few counts. V usage is TRBV3-1 and J usage is TRBJ1-1; 8 nucleotides match TRBD1. The ends lost 0 bases at V and 7 bases at J; junction bases unmatched: 4. Germline V gives CDR1 LGHDT, CDR2 YNNKEL (reference sequence). CDR3 size: 14 residues. CDR3 region: CASSQDRGLDEAFF. Here the CDR3 DNA reads TGTGCCAGCAGCCAAGACAGGGGGCTGGATGAAGCTTTCTTT.

The chain links TRBV5-1 to TRBJ2-3; 8 bases align to TRBD1. There are 18 residues in the CDR3. V trimming: 3 bases; J trimming: 4 bases; junction bases outside the gene matches: 16. CDR1 SGHRS and CDR2 YFSETQ come from the germline V gene. The CDR3 loop is CASSWGVGTGMRSDTQYF. The CDR3 nucleotides are TGCGCCAGCAGCTGGGGGGTAGGGACAGGAATGAGGTCAGATACGCAGTATTTT.

This clonotype was recorded a few times. The chain recombines TRBV4-2 with TRBJ2-7; D possibly corresponds to TRBD2 (5 bases). Germline CDR1 is LGHNA and CDR2 is YNFKEQ. This CDR3 region has 16 residues. Between the trimmed V and J ends, which lost 0 bases and 0 bases, there was a span of 12 bases. CDR3 DNA: TGTGCCAGCAGCCAAGACGGCACGGGAAGCTCCTACGAGCAGTACTTC. Its protein product is CASSQDGTGSSYEQYF.

This clonotype was detected a few times. The chain links TRBV2 to TRBJ1-1, with 7 bases identical to TRBD1. Per the germline V gene, CDR1 is SNHLY and CDR2 is FYNNEI. This CDR3 spans 15 amino acids. V lost 1 base to trimming and J lost 0 bases; unmatched junction nucleotides: 2. Here the CDR3 DNA reads TGTGCCAGCAGTGAAGTAGGGACAGTGAACACTGAAGCTTTCTTT. The encoded protein is CASSEVGTVNTEAFF.

The V call is TRBV20-1, the J call TRBJ2-3, with 8 bases identical to TRBD1. CDR3 length: 15 amino acids. After removal of 0 bases from V and 1 base from J, the junction contained 3 bases not matched to a gene. Germline lookup yields CDR1 DFQATT and CDR2 SNEGSKA (reference sequence). The CDR3 nucleotides are TGCAGTGCTAGAGATAGGGACAGGCGCACAGATACGCAGTATTTT. Its protein product is CSARDRDRRTDTQYF.

The chain uses TRBV29-1 and TRBJ1-2; TRBD1 matches at 8 bases. Trimming at V came to 4 bases and at J to 0 bases, leaving 1 base not matched to a gene. Germline V gene lookup returns CDR1 SQVTM and CDR2 ANQGSEA. The CDR3 runs to 13 residues. The CDR3 DNA follows: TGCAGCGTTGCAGGGGGCTCTAACTATGGCTACACCTTC. Translated: CSVAGGSNYGYTF.

The sample holds many counts of this clonotype. The rearrangement joins TRBV12-3 or TRBV12-4 to TRBJ1-5; possible D gene TRBD1, 6 bases. Trimming cost V 0 bases and J 0 bases, with 6 bases left between them. The CDR3 has 15 residues. This chain's CDR3 is CASSLAGASNQPQHF. CDR3 DNA: TGTGCCAGCAGTTTAGCGGGGGCTAGCAATCAGCCCCAGCATTTT.

This clonotype has at least ten counts. The V gene is TRBV4-1, the J gene TRBJ1-2; TRBD1 matches at 9 bases. The CDR3 is 14 residues long. CDR1 and CDR2 (germline): MGHRA, YSYEKL. The V gene end was trimmed by 4 bases and the J gene end by 8 bases; junction bases not matched to a gene: 8. The CDR3 DNA reads TGCGCCAGCAGCCTTTATCTTGGACAGGGGGGCTACACCTTC. Residues: CASSLYLGQGGYTF.

V usage is TRBV5-1 and J usage is TRBJ1-4; tentatively, D is TRBD1 (6 bases). The CDR3 has 14 amino acids. Germline CDR1 SGHRS, CDR2 YFSETQ. V was clipped by 0 bases and J by 4 bases, with 7 bases between them. The CDR3 DNA reads TGCGCCAGCAGCTTGGCAGGGGTTAATGAAAAACTGTTTTTT. Translation gives CASSLAGVNEKLFF.

This rearrangement joins TRBV7-2 to TRBJ2-7; D unclear. CDR3 size: 13 residues. The V end was cut by 5 bases, the J end by 3 bases, with 11 bases between. Germline lookup yields CDR1 SGHTA and CDR2 FQGNSA. The CDR3, as DNA: TGTGCCAGCAGCGAGCCGGTAGGCTACGAGCAGTACTTC. Its protein is CASSEPVGYEQYF. The full variable domain, its missing parts supplied by reference TRBV7-2 and TRBJ2-7, is GAGVSQSPSNKVTEKGKDVELRCDPISGHTALYWYRQSLGQGLEFLIYFQGNSAPDKSGLPSDRFSAERTGGSVSTLTIQRTQQEDSAVYLCASSEPVGYEQYFGPGTRLTVT.